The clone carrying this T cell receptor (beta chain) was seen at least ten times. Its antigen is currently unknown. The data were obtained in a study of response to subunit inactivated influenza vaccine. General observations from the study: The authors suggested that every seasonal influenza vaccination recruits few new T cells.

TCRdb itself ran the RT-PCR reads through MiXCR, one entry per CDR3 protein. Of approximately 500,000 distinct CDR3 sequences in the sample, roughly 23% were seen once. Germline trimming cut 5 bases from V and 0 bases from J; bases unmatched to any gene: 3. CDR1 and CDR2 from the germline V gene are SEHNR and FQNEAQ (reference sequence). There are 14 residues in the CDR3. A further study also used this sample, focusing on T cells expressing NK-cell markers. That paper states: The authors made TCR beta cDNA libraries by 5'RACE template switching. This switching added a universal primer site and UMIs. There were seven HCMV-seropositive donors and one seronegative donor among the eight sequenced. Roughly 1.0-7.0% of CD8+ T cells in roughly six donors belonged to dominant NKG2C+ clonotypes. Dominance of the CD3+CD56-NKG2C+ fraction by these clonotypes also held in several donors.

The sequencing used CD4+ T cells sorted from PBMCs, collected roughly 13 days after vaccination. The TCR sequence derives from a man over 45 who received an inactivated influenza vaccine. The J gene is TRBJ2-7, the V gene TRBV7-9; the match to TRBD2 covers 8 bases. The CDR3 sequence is CASSELAASYEQYF. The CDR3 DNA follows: TGTGCCAGCAGCGAACTAGCGGCCTCCTACGAGCAGTACTTC.